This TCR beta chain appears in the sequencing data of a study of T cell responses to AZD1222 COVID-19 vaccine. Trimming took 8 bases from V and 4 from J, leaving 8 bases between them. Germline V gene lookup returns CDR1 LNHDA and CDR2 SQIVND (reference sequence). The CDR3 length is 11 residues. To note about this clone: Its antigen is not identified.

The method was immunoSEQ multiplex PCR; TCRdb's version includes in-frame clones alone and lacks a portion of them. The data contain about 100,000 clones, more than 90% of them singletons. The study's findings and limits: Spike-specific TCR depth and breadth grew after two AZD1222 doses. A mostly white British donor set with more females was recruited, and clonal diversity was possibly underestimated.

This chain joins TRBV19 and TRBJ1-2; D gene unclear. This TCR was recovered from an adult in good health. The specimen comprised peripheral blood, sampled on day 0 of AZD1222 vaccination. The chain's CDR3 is CASGDLYGYTF. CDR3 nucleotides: TGTGCCAGTGGTGATCTCTATGGCTACACCTTC.